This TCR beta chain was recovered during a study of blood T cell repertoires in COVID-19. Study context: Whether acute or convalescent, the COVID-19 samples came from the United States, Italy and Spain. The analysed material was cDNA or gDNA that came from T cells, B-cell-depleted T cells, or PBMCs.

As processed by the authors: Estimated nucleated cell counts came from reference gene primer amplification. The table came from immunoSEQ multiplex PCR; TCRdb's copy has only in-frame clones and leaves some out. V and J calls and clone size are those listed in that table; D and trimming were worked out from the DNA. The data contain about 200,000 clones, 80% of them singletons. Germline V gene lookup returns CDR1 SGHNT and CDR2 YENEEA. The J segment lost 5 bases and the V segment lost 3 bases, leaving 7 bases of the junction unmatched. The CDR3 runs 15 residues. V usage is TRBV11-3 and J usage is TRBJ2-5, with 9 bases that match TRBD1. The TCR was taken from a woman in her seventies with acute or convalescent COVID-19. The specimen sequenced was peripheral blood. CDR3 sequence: CASSLGQGEGETQYF. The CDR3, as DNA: TGTGCCAGCAGCTTGGGACAGGGAGAGGGGGAGACCCAGTACTTC.